These 19 T cell receptor beta chains were sequenced from one sample in a study of vaccination and CD4 T cells after COVID-19. Treatment meaning: roughly ten-day PBMC culture with coronavirus spike peptide pools or control peptides (ViraFEST assay). Oncomine TCR Beta short-read sequencing was applied to DNA from cultured CD4+ T cells. TCRdb re-analysed the PCR reads in MiXCR, keeping a single row per CDR3 protein. The sample contains about 12,000 distinct CDR3 sequences, 61% of which appear only once. Antigen specificity for these receptors is unknown. Input material: CD4+ T cells from blood, cultured in vitro. The receptors originated from a human donor who had recovered from COVID-19.

This chain uses TRBV20-1 with TRBJ2-2, with a weak D call TRBD1 (6 bases). Germline loops: CDR1 DFQATT, CDR2 SNEGSKA (reference sequence). This CDR3 comprises 13 residues. With 3 bases removed from V and 1 base from J, the gap between germline ends came to 6 bases. CDR3 loop: CSASRGNTGELFF. As DNA, the CDR3 is TGCAGTGCTAGCAGGGGGAACACCGGGGAGCTGTTTTTT.

The sample holds a few counts of this clonotype. The chain combines TRBV6-5 with TRBJ1-4; D is unresolved. Germline CDR1 is MNHEY and CDR2 is SVGAGI. This CDR3 is built from 12 residues. Deletions cut 4 bases from V and 7 bases from J, with 7 bases between. CDR3 region: CASSLGSEKLFF. In nucleotides, the CDR3 is TGTGCCAGCAGTTTAGGAAGTGAAAAACTGTTTTTT.

This clonotype has just a few counts. The V gene is TRBV12-3 or TRBV12-4, the J gene TRBJ2-6; D not resolved. This CDR3 contains 14 residues. Trimming stripped 7 bases from V and 4 bases from J, with 11 bases between. The CDR3 loop is CASIPPSGANVLTF. For the CDR3, the DNA is TGTGCCAGCATCCCTCCCTCCGGGGCCAACGTCCTGACTTTC.

The chain uses TRBV20-1 and TRBJ2-7; a possible D gene is TRBD2 (6 bases). V gave up 0 bases and J gave up 3 bases, with 18 bases separating them. The germline gives CDR1 DFQATT, CDR2 SNEGSKA (reference sequence). The CDR3 spans 16 residues. The chain's CDR3 is CSARETSGTYIYEQYF. The CDR3 DNA is TGCAGTGCTAGAGAGACGTCCGGGACTTACATCTACGAGCAGTACTTC.

The chain employs TRBV7-8 and TRBJ1-5; D is ambiguous. The V gene lost 5 bases and the J gene lost 2 bases, with 19 bases spanning the gap. The CDR3 covers 17 residues. CDR1 and CDR2 from the germline V gene are SGHVS and FQNEAQ. DNA of the CDR3: TGTGCCAGCAGCCAAGGGCCCCTTGGGTACGGCAATCAGCCCCAGCATTTT. Its translation: CASSQGPLGYGNQPQHF.

This clonotype turned up a few times. The chain combines TRBV2 with TRBJ2-7; D is possibly TRBD1 or TRBD2 (5 bases each). The V end lost 6 bases, the J end lost 4 bases, and 10 bases lay between the germline ends. Germline loops: CDR1 SNHLY, CDR2 FYNNEI. The CDR3 is 12 amino acids. The DNA for the CDR3 is TGTGCCAGCAGGGGGGACGGTTACGAGCAGTACTTC. It yields the protein CASRGDGYEQYF.

The genes are TRBV20-1 and TRBJ2-1, with TRBD1 matching 9 bases. The CDR3 consists of 17 residues. After removal of 0 bases from V and 1 base from J, the junction contained 7 bases not matched to a gene. Germline CDR1 reads DFQATT; CDR2 reads SNEGSKA (reference sequence). CDR3 amino acids: CSARDRTGGWSYNEQFF. The CDR3 coding sequence is TGCAGTGCTAGAGATCGAACAGGGGGCTGGTCCTACAATGAGCAGTTCTTC.

This clonotype occurred a few times. This chain connects TRBV7-6 to TRBJ1-1; 10 bases match TRBD1. Germline trimming cut 3 bases from V and 1 base from J; bases unmatched to any gene: 2. Germline CDR1 and CDR2: SGHVS and FNYEAQ. This CDR3 spans 15 amino acids. CDR3 bases: TGTGCCAGCAGCTTGGGACAGGGGTCGAACACTGAAGCTTTCTTT. Translated, it gives CASSLGQGSNTEAFF.

V gene TRBV27 combines with J gene TRBJ2-3, with 9 bases matching TRBD2. From germline, CDR1 is MNHEY and CDR2 SMNVEV (reference sequence). Trimming took 2 bases from V and 6 from J; bases not matched to a gene: 6. This CDR3 has 15 amino acids. The CDR3, as DNA: TGTGCCAGCAGTTTAGCGGGAGGGACGGTGGATACGCAGTATTTT. It yields the protein CASSLAGGTVDTQYF.

This clonotype is classed as medium-sized. The rearrangement joins TRBV20-1 to TRBJ1-2, with D maybe TRBD1 (5 bases). Germline CDR1 DFQATT, CDR2 SNEGSKA (reference sequence). The germline V and J ends were trimmed by 3 bases and 5 bases, with 16 bases remaining between them. The CDR3 loop spans 14 amino acids. This CDR3 is CSARALTDGYGYTF. The DNA for the CDR3 is TGCAGTGCTAGGGCTCTGACAGACGGGTATGGCTACACCTTC.

V is TRBV2 and J is TRBJ1-1; D is possibly TRBD1 (5 bases). The length of the CDR3 is 14 residues. V was pared by 4 bases and J by 0 bases, with 9 bases between. Germline CDR1 reads SNHLY; CDR2 reads FYNNEI. This CDR3 is CASSVQGMNTEAFF. CDR3 in DNA: TGTGCCAGCAGTGTGCAGGGTATGAACACTGAAGCTTTCTTT. The variable domain in full, with the rest retrieved from reference TRBV2 and TRBJ1-1, is EPEVTQTPSHQVTQMGQEVILRCVPISNHLYFYWYRQILGQKVEFLVSFYNNEISEKSEIFDDQFSVERPDGSNFTLKIRSTKLEDSAMYFCASSVQGMNTEAFFGQGTRLTVV.

The V and J genes are TRBV6-5 and TRBJ1-2; TRBD1 matches 10 bases. The CDR3 totals 16 residues. CDR1 is MNHEY and CDR2 is SVGAGI in the germline V gene. V was pared by 2 bases and J by 4 bases, with 7 bases of the junction left unmatched. Here the CDR3 reads CASSYRRTGGAYGYTF. Here the CDR3 DNA reads TGTGCCAGCAGTTACAGGAGGACAGGGGGGGCCTATGGCTACACCTTC.

The chain joins TRBV29-1 to TRBJ2-5, with 8 bases fitting TRBD1. The germline V gene encodes CDR1 SQVTM and CDR2 ANQGSEA. CDR3 length equals 13 residues. Trimming at V came to 6 bases and at J to 2 bases, leaving 5 bases not matched to a gene. The CDR3 protein is CSVIQGAQETQYF. In nucleotides, the CDR3 is TGCAGCGTCATCCAGGGGGCACAAGAGACCCAGTACTTC. The variable domain in full, with the rest retrieved from reference TRBV29-1 and TRBJ2-5, is SAVISQKPSRDICQRGTSLTIQCQVDSQVTMMFWYRQQPGQSLTLIATANQGSEATYESGFVIDKFPISRPNLTFSTLTVSNMSPEDSSIYLCSVIQGAQETQYFGPGTRLLVL.

This clonotype was detected a few times. The chain couples TRBV10-3 to TRBJ2-5; 9 bases align to TRBD1. Germline V gene data show CDR1 as ENHRY and CDR2 as SYGVKD. The CDR3 has 17 amino acids. V was clipped by 0 bases and J by 3 bases; unmatched bases: 8. CDR3 sequence reads: CAISESMGQGPKETQYF. In DNA, the CDR3 is TGTGCCATCAGTGAGTCAATGGGACAGGGACCCAAAGAGACCCAGTACTTC.

This clonotype was seen a handful of times. The gene calls are TRBV27 and TRBJ2-5; maybe TRBD1 (6 bases). The ends were cut back, 2 bases at V and 9 bases at J, with 13 bases in the middle. This CDR3 is built from 13 residues. Looked up from germline, CDR1 is MNHEY and CDR2 is SMNVEV (reference sequence). The CDR3 nucleotides are TGTGCCAGCAGTTTAAACAGGGAAGCGGCCCAGTACTTC. Translating it yields CASSLNREAAQYF.

The chain links TRBV10-3 to TRBJ2-2; TRBD1 matches at 7 bases. V lost 2 bases, J lost 6 bases, and 12 bases stayed unmatched. Germline CDR1 reads ENHRY; CDR2 reads SYGVKD. The CDR3 extends over 17 amino acids. The CDR3 coding sequence is TGTGCCATCAGTGAGACAACAGGGGTTTTTGGGGCCGGGGAGCTGTTTTTT. This gives the protein CAISETTGVFGAGELFF.

This sequence joins TRBV28 and TRBJ1-5; possibly TRBD1 for D (6 bases). Germline V CDR1 and CDR2: MDHEN, SYDVKM. V lost 7 bases and J 2 bases, leaving 15 bases between the germline ends. The CDR3 length is 15 residues. Here the CDR3 DNA reads TGTGCCAGCACCGAGGCAGGGGAGGGCAATCAGCCCCAGCATTTT. Its protein is CASTEAGEGNQPQHF.

This clonotype was recorded a few times. DNA for the CDR3: TGTGCCACCAGCAGAGAGCCGGGTACACCCAATCAGCCCCAGCATTTT. Translation gives CATSREPGTPNQPQHF. The chain links TRBV15 to TRBJ1-5; the D is unclear. V was clipped by 0 bases and J by 3 bases, with 12 bases between them. This CDR3 has 16 residues. Per germline, CDR1 LNHNV and CDR2 YYDKDF (reference sequence).

This chain joins TRBV15 and TRBJ2-5; 11 positions agree with TRBD1. Germline V gene lookup returns CDR1 LNHNV and CDR2 YYDKDF (reference sequence). With 1 base clipped from V and 5 bases from J, the junction kept 6 bases outside the gene matches. The CDR3 totals 16 residues. In DNA, the CDR3 is TGTGCCACCAGCAGAGCCGGACAGGGGGCCGGGGAGACCCAGTACTTC. It codes for CATSRAGQGAGETQYF.